The source of this TCR beta chain is a study of blood T cells in healthy people across ages. Study outcomes and limitations: CMV status of donors was unknown, possibly confounding expanded clonotype changes. Unsorted PBMCs blocked a conclusive comparison of naive and antigen-experienced cells.

Then a second PCR, running about 6 to 12 cycles, was carried out with a sample-barcoded 5' primer and a J-beta primer mix. All cDNA molecules were each tagged by a template-switch adaptor with 12 random nucleotides. TCRdb ran MiXCR on the 5' RACE reads and lists one entry per CDR3 protein. The table shows some 730,000 distinct CDR3 sequences, with approximately 22% occurring only once. This CDR3 region has 14 residues. V was pared by 1 base and J by 8 bases, with 14 bases between. CDR1 SGHTA and CDR2 FQGNSA come from the germline V gene. Donors were healthy Caucasian individuals from Russia aged roughly 6 to 90. In regard to this clonotype: What it recognizes is unknown.

The TCR sequence derives from a man between 65 and 80 years old in good health. This rearrangement joins TRBV7-2 to TRBJ1-2; no reliable D call. Sequences were obtained from blood. Here the CDR3 DNA reads TGTGCCAGCAGCTTAGTTGGTCGGGAGTGGGGCTACACCTTC. It translates to CASSLVGREWGYTF.